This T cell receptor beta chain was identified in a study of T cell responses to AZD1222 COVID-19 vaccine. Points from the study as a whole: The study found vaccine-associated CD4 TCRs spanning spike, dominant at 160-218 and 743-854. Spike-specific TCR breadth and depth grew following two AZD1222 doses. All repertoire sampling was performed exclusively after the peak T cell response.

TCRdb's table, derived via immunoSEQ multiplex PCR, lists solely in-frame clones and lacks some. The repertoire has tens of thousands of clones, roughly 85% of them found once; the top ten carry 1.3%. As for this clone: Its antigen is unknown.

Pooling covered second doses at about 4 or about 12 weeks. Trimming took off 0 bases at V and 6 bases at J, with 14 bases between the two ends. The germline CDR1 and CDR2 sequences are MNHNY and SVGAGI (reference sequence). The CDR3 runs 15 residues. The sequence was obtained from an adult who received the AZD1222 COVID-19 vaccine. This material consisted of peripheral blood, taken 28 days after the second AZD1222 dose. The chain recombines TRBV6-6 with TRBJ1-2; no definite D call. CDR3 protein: CASSYSKQRVDGYTF. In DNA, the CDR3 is TGTGCCAGCAGTTACTCGAAACAAAGGGTAGATGGCTACACCTTC.